This T cell receptor (beta chain) was found in a study of graft-versus-host responses after intestinal transplantation. The assay was immunoSEQ multiplex PCR, and TCRdb's table has in-frame clones only and misses some. The profile shows 15,000 or so clones, around 29% of them singletons. This clone was seen a few times. Trimming took off 4 bases at V and 0 bases at J, with 10 bases between the two ends. The CDR3 length is 15 residues. Germline loops: CDR1 SNHLY, CDR2 FYNNEI. The rearrangement uses TRBV2 and TRBJ2-4; D not certain. The source is a human patient who received an intestinal transplant. The source was alloreactive CD4+ T cells from a mixed lymphocyte reaction culture, collected before intestinal transplant. Subset in this sample: CFSE-low proliferating T cells sorted from roughly six-day pre-transplant mixed lymphocyte reaction (GvH or HvG direction). The CDR3 region has the DNA TGTGCCAGCAGTGGGAACAGATTAGCCAAAAACATTCAGTACTTC. Its translation: CASSGNRLAKNIQYF. Full variable domain (missing parts from reference TRBV2 and TRBJ2-4): EPEVTQTPSHQVTQMGQEVILRCVPISNHLYFYWYRQILGQKVEFLVSFYNNEISEKSEIFDDQFSVERPDGSNFTLKIRSTKLEDSAMYFCASSGNRLAKNIQYFGAGTRLSVL.